These 8 T cell receptor beta chains were sequenced from one sample in a study of tumor-infiltrating lymphocytes in localized non-small cell lung cancer. The data were produced by immunoSEQ multiplex PCR, yet TCRdb's version contains in-frame clones alone and is incomplete. Of some 3,100 clones in the sample, around 48% were seen once. Sequenced: uninvolved lung tissue not adjacent to the tumor. These receptors originate from a human donor with non-small cell lung cancer.

The J gene is TRBJ2-1, the V gene TRBV7-9; TRBD2 aligns across 7 bases. V was clipped by 4 bases and J by 9 bases; unmatched bases: 6. The CDR3 is made up of 13 amino acids. Germline lookup yields CDR1 SEHNR and CDR2 FQNEAQ (reference sequence). The CDR3 here is CASSSTRLAEQFF. The CDR3 bases are TGTGCCAGCAGCTCGACCCGACTAGCTGAGCAGTTCTTC. The full variable domain, with the rest looked up from reference TRBV7-9 and TRBJ2-1, is DTGVSQNPRHKITKRGQNVTFRCDPISEHNRLYWYRQTLGQGPEFLTYFQNEAQLEKSRLLSDRFSAERPKGSFSTLEIQRTEQGDSAMYLCASSSTRLAEQFFGPGTRLTVL.

V is TRBV27 and J is TRBJ2-3, with D perhaps given as TRBD1 or TRBD2 (5 bases each). CDR1 and CDR2 from the germline V gene are MNHEY and SMNVEV (reference sequence). Trimming removed 3 bases at V and 4 bases at J, with 14 bases between. The CDR3 runs 15 residues. The CDR3 loop is CASSLLGVVADTQYF. The CDR3, as DNA: TGTGCCAGCAGTTTGTTGGGGGTAGTCGCAGATACGCAGTATTTT.

CDR3 amino acids: CASSLSPGTAATNEKLFF. Here the CDR3 DNA reads TGTGCCAGCTCTCTATCACCGGGGACAGCCGCAACTAATGAAAAACTGTTTTTT. The chain joins TRBV18 to TRBJ1-4, with 7 bases aligning to TRBD1. V dropped 6 bases and J dropped 0; count of bases not matched to a gene: 13. This CDR3 region has 18 residues. Germline CDR1 and CDR2: KGHSH and LQKENI.

J is TRBJ1-1 and V is TRBV11-2; D is perhaps TRBD1 (6 bases). Between the trimmed V and J ends, which lost 5 bases and 0 bases, there was a span of 10 bases. The CDR3 extends over 14 amino acids. Germline CDR1 is SGHAT and CDR2 is FQNNGV. CDR3 nucleotides: TGTGCCAGCAGCCACGGACAGATGAACACTGAAGCTTTCTTT. Amino acids: CASSHGQMNTEAFF.

This clone has only a few counts. The rearrangement uses TRBV30 and TRBJ1-1, with a tentative D call TRBD1 (6 bases). CDR1 is GTSNPN, CDR2 SVGIG, per germline (reference sequence). The V gene lost 8 bases and the J gene lost 0 bases, with 16 bases spanning the gap. The CDR3 totals 14 residues. CDR3 in amino acids: CAGEGGGLNTEAFF. CDR3 DNA: TGTGCCGGCGAAGGGGGGGGGTTGAACACTGAAGCTTTCTTT. Full variable domain (rest looked up from reference TRBV30 and TRBJ1-1): SQTIHQWPATLVQPVGSPLSLECTVEGTSNPNLYWYRQAAGRGLQLLFYSVGIGQISSEVPQNLSASRPQDRQFILSSKKLLLSDSGFYLCAGEGGGLNTEAFFGQGTRLTVV.

The chain uses TRBV27 and TRBJ2-7, with a tentative D call TRBD2 (6 bases). Germline lookup yields CDR1 MNHEY and CDR2 SMNVEV (reference sequence). The V end lost 4 bases, the J end lost 4 bases, and 17 bases lay between the germline ends. The CDR3 extends over 15 amino acids. This chain's CDR3 is CASSSAAGSGYEQYF. CDR3 in DNA: TGTGCCAGCAGTTCCGCCGCAGGTAGCGGATACGAGCAGTACTTC.

This chain links TRBV7-9 with TRBJ1-2; D remains unclear. Germline CDR1 reads SEHNR; CDR2 reads FQNEAQ (reference sequence). V lost 2 bases and J 7 bases, leaving 23 bases between the germline ends. The CDR3 runs to 17 residues. The CDR3 region is CASSLNPASPAEGGYTF. Written as DNA, the CDR3 is TGTGCCAGCAGCTTAAATCCCGCCTCGCCTGCGGAGGGTGGCTACACCTTC.

This clone was observed a handful of times. The V call is TRBV29-1, the J call TRBJ2-2; tentatively, D is TRBD2 (5 bases). V was shortened by 5 bases and J by 5 bases, with 15 bases between the two germline ends. The CDR3 is 14 residues long. Germline CDR1 is SQVTM and CDR2 is ANQGSEA. As DNA, the CDR3 is TGCAGCGTTAGCGACGGGGTAGCGACCGGGGAGCTGTTTTTT. This codes for CSVSDGVATGELFF.